A single sample gave rise to the 8 T cell receptor beta chains below, sequenced in a study of cytomegalovirus exposure and HLA in healthy donors. The PCR used 60 Vbeta and 13 Jbeta primers. The method was immunoSEQ multiplex PCR; TCRdb's version includes in-frame clones alone and lacks a portion of them. This sample has 100,000 to 150,000 clones, with over 65% found just once. Sequencing was performed on PBMCs. The origin of the receptors is a man aged 50 to 60 in good health and CMV-seronegative.

The chain links TRBV2 to TRBJ2-7; 8 bases fit TRBD1. The J segment lost 7 bases and the V segment lost 2 bases, leaving 10 bases of the junction unmatched. Germline lookup yields CDR1 SNHLY and CDR2 FYNNEI. The CDR3 runs to 15 residues. The CDR3, as DNA: TGTGCCAGCAGTGAAAGAACAGGGGGACTGGGAGAGCAGTACGTC. This encodes CASSERTGGLGEQYV.

J is TRBJ1-1 and V is TRBV7-9, with D possibly being TRBD1 (6 bases). The length of the CDR3 is 15 residues. The V gene lost 1 base and the J gene lost 4 bases, with 13 bases spanning the gap. CDR1 SEHNR and CDR2 FQNEAQ come from the germline V gene (reference sequence). The CDR3 nucleotides are TGTGCCAGCAGCTTAGTGGGGGCGATGGTCACTGAAGCTTTCTTT. It translates to CASSLVGAMVTEAFF.

The chain links TRBV5-8 to TRBJ1-5; 7 positions match TRBD1. CDR3 length equals 16 residues. V gave up 3 bases and J gave up 11 bases; unmatched junction bases: 17. Germline V gene sequence: CDR1 SGHTS, CDR2 YDEGEE. CDR3 sequence: CASSYVQGIGRKAQHF. Written as DNA, the CDR3 is TGTGCCAGCAGCTATGTACAGGGGATAGGGAGGAAGGCCCAGCATTTT.

This chain connects TRBV2 to TRBJ2-1; 7 bases match TRBD1. The CDR3 has 15 residues. The germline V gene encodes CDR1 SNHLY and CDR2 FYNNEI. The junction had 7 bases not matched to a gene; V was cut back by 8 bases and J by 0 bases. The CDR3 reads CASLRDSSSYNEQFF. CDR3 sequence (DNA): TGTGCCAGCCTGAGGGACAGCAGCTCCTACAATGAGCAGTTCTTC.

This chain uses TRBV1 with TRBJ2-7; TRBD2 reflects the table's D call only, with no check against the DNA. TRBV1 constitutes a pseudogene. This CDR3 is 16 amino acids long. The CDR3 DNA follows: TGCACCAGCAGCCAGTATCTAGCGGGGGGCCACTACGAGCAGTACTTC. Translating gives CTSSQYLAGGHYEQYF.

This chain connects TRBV5-8 to TRBJ2-5; D is perhaps TRBD2 (6 bases). Per germline, CDR1 SGHTS and CDR2 YDEGEE. V shed 6 bases and J shed 6 bases, with 18 bases lying between them. CDR3 length equals 14 residues. The CDR3 sequence is CASTIIGEEKTQYF. CDR3 coding DNA: TGTGCCAGCACCATCATAGGGGAGGAAAAGACCCAGTACTTC.

This chain connects TRBV11-2 to TRBJ1-2; 7 bases are a match to TRBD1. From germline, CDR1 is SGHAT and CDR2 FQNNGV. V gave up 4 bases and J gave up 3 bases; unmatched junction bases: 2. There are 13 residues in the CDR3. The CDR3 DNA is TGTGCCAGCAGCTCAACAGGGGACTATGGCTACACCTTC. It translates to CASSSTGDYGYTF.

The chain employs TRBV6-5 and TRBJ2-7, with TRBD1 matching 9 bases. The trim removed 6 bases at V and 6 bases at J, leaving 9 bases unmatched. Germline CDR1 reads MNHEY; CDR2 reads SVGAGI. The CDR3 loop spans 14 amino acids. CDR3 sequence (DNA): TGTGCCAGCAGCGTACAACAGGGACAGGGCGAGCAGTACTTC. Encoded protein: CASSVQQGQGEQYF.